Following are 27 T cell receptor beta chains from one sample sequenced in a study of beta chain features in type 1 diabetes. Study-wide results and caveats: TCRB CDR3s from Type 1 diabetes patients were moderately but significantly shorter in all four CD4+ subsets.

These receptors have no known antigen. Expressed TCRB transcripts were sequenced because the isolated RNA had all been reverse transcribed beforehand. Assay used: immunoSEQ multiplex PCR; TCRdb lists only in-frame clones, some missing. The profile covers 350,000 to 400,000 clones, with roughly 13% appearing a single time and 0.01% taken by the ten largest. The sample taken for sequencing was naive CD4+ T cells from blood. These receptors were taken from a woman younger than 35 with type 1 diabetes.

V gene TRBV19 combines with J gene TRBJ1-1, with D unclear. The CDR3 totals 13 residues. Germline assignment: CDR1 LNHDA and CDR2 SQIVND (reference sequence). Trimming removed 1 base at V and 3 bases at J, with 6 bases between. The CDR3: CASSIVLYTEAFF. The CDR3 nucleotides are TGTGCCAGTAGTATAGTACTGTACACTGAAGCTTTCTTT.

This clone was seen more than once but under ten times. The chain is built from TRBV5-6 and TRBJ2-1; 9 bases map to TRBD2. The V gene's germline CDR1 is SGHDT and CDR2 YYEEEE. V was clipped by 1 base and J by 5 bases; unmatched bases: 4. This CDR3 comprises 15 residues. The CDR3 DNA follows: TGTGCCAGCAGCTTGATTAGCGGGGGAAACAATGAGCAGTTCTTC. Translation: CASSLISGGNNEQFF. The variable domain in full, with the rest retrieved from reference TRBV5-6 and TRBJ2-1, is DAGVTQSPTHLIKTRGQQVTLRCSPKSGHDTVSWYQQALGQGPQFIFQYYEEEERQRGNFPDRFSGHQFPNYSSELNVNALLLGDSALYLCASSLISGGNNEQFFGPGTRLTVL.

The rearrangement joins TRBV15 to TRBJ2-3; 11 bases line up with TRBD2. The CDR3 contains 16 residues. Germline CDR1 LNHNV, CDR2 YYDKDF (reference sequence). V was clipped by 5 bases and J by 2 bases; unmatched bases: 6. In DNA, the CDR3 is TGTGCCACCAGCGGGGGGACTAGCGGATACACAGATACGCAGTATTTT. Its protein is CATSGGTSGYTDTQYF.

The table lists this clone with a few counts. Written as DNA, the CDR3 is TGTGCCAGCTCCCACGAAACAGGGCAGCTCGAGCAGTACTTC. Translated: CASSHETGQLEQYF. The gene calls are TRBV18 and TRBJ2-7, with a weak D call TRBD1 (6 bases). The CDR3 totals 14 residues. Trimming pared 6 bases from V and 6 bases from J, leaving 18 bases between. Germline V gene data show CDR1 as KGHSH and CDR2 as LQKENI.

V is TRBV30 and J is TRBJ2-7, with D tentatively TRBD2 (5 bases). Trimming left V 1 base short and J 2 bases short, with 9 bases between. Looked up from germline, CDR1 is GTSNPN and CDR2 is SVGIG (reference sequence). This CDR3 is built from 13 residues. Written as DNA, the CDR3 is TGTGCCTGGAGTGGAGGGATTCCCTACGAGCAGTACTTC. Translated, it gives CAWSGGIPYEQYF.

This clone showed up just a few times. The chain has TRBV4-3 and TRBJ1-1; D unresolved. CDR3 length: 13 amino acids. V lost 3 bases, J lost 1 base, and 6 bases lay in between. Germline loops: CDR1 LGHNA, CDR2 YSLEER. The CDR3 sequence: CASSQRENTEAFF. The DNA of the CDR3 is TGCGCCAGCAGCCAGAGGGAGAACACTGAAGCTTTCTTT.

Only a few counts were recorded for this clone. This chain uses TRBV30 with TRBJ2-7; 7 bases agree with TRBD1. This CDR3 is built from 14 residues. CDR1 is GTSNPN and CDR2 is SVGIG in the germline V gene (reference sequence). Trimming cost V 4 bases and J 2 bases; bases outside gene matches: 8. This chain's CDR3 is CAWTYDRVPYEQYF. The CDR3 DNA reads as TGTGCCTGGACCTACGACAGGGTTCCCTACGAGCAGTACTTC.

The chain joins TRBV9 to TRBJ2-7; 13 bases are a match to TRBD2. The CDR3 length is 16 residues. Germline loops: CDR1 SGDLS, CDR2 YYNGEE. Germline trimming cut 3 bases from V and 4 bases from J; bases unmatched to any gene: 7. The DNA for the CDR3 is TGTGCCAGCAGCGGCCGGGGGACTAGCGGGGCATACGAGCAGTACTTC. This encodes CASSGRGTSGAYEQYF.

A few counts support this clone. V usage is TRBV19 and J usage is TRBJ1-5; D remains ambiguous. Deletions cut 3 bases from V and 1 base from J, with 7 bases between. The CDR3 is made up of 14 amino acids. The germline V gene encodes CDR1 LNHDA and CDR2 SQIVND (reference sequence). CDR3 nucleotides: TGTGCCAGTAGTATCGGAGTCAGCAATCAGCCCCAGCATTTT. It specifies CASSIGVSNQPQHF.

This rearrangement joins TRBV18 to TRBJ1-3; D possibly corresponds to TRBD1 (5 bases). The V end lost 0 bases, the J end lost 0 bases, and 9 bases lay between the germline ends. Germline CDR1 KGHSH, CDR2 LQKENI. The CDR3 length is 16 residues. The CDR3, as DNA: TGTGCCAGCTCACCACCGGGCAGGGACTCTGGAAACACCATATATTTT. Amino acid sequence: CASSPPGRDSGNTIYF.

This clone was detected only a few times. The rearrangement uses TRBV14 and TRBJ1-2, with 10 nucleotides matching TRBD1. V lost 1 base to trimming and J lost 4 bases; unmatched junction nucleotides: 3. This CDR3 spans 15 amino acids. In germline, CDR1 is SGHDN, CDR2 FVKESK. CDR3 sequence reads: CASSQAGTGVYGYTF. CDR3 nucleotide sequence: TGTGCCAGCAGCCAAGCCGGGACAGGGGTCTATGGCTACACCTTC.

This clone was counted a few times. CDR3 DNA sequence: TGTGCCAGTAGCCCTGACAGGGGATGGTTCTACGAGCAGTACTTC. It codes for CASSPDRGWFYEQYF. The V gene is TRBV19, the J gene TRBJ2-7; 8 bases are a match to TRBD1. This CDR3 has 15 amino acids. The trim removed 6 bases at V and 3 bases at J, leaving 10 bases unmatched. Germline V gives CDR1 LNHDA, CDR2 SQIVND (reference sequence).

The V gene is TRBV11-2, the J gene TRBJ2-5; D unclear. The CDR3 is 11 amino acids. Germline lookup yields CDR1 SGHAT and CDR2 FQNNGV. V dropped 4 bases and J dropped 9 bases, with 9 bases sitting between them. CDR3 loop: CASSSRFAQYF. Here the CDR3 DNA reads TGTGCCAGCAGCTCCAGATTTGCCCAGTACTTC.

This clone was detected a few times. The V and J genes are TRBV5-1 and TRBJ1-1; a possible D gene is TRBD1 (5 bases). The germline V gene encodes CDR1 SGHRS and CDR2 YFSETQ. Trimming pared 3 bases from V and 3 bases from J, leaving 9 bases between. The CDR3 runs 13 residues. This CDR3 is CASSSSGDTEAFF. The CDR3 nucleotides read TGCGCCAGCAGCTCGTCGGGGGACACTGAAGCTTTCTTT.

The V and J genes are TRBV6-5 and TRBJ2-7; a weak D match, TRBD2 (5 bases). Germline assignment: CDR1 MNHEY and CDR2 SVGAGI. Trimming cost V 7 bases and J 6 bases, with 13 bases left between them. The CDR3 runs 12 residues. The CDR3: CASTAAGLEQYF. For the CDR3, the DNA is TGTGCCAGCACCGCGGCGGGTCTCGAGCAGTACTTC.

The CDR3 DNA is TGTGCCAGCAGCCCGGGGATTAGCACAGATACGCAGTATTTT. This codes for CASSPGISTDTQYF. The J gene is TRBJ2-3, the V gene TRBV7-9; perhaps TRBD2 as D (5 bases). This CDR3 has 14 residues. Trimming removed 5 bases from V and 0 bases from J, with 9 bases in between. In germline, CDR1 is SEHNR, CDR2 FQNEAQ (reference sequence).

This clone was recorded a few times. This sequence joins TRBV5-6 and TRBJ2-7; 8 bases are a match to TRBD2. The V segment lost 2 bases and the J segment 4 bases; nucleotides outside the gene matches: 8. CDR3 size: 15 residues. Germline V gene data show CDR1 as SGHDT and CDR2 as YYEEEE. The CDR3 region is CASSFISGGGYEQYF. Here the CDR3 DNA reads TGTGCCAGCAGCTTCATAAGCGGGGGTGGGTACGAGCAGTACTTC.

This chain links TRBV7-2 with TRBJ2-1; possible D gene TRBD1, 6 bases. The CDR3 covers 16 residues. CDR1 and CDR2 (germline): SGHTA, FQGNSA. With 4 bases removed from V and 6 bases from J, the gap between germline ends came to 19 bases. The CDR3 DNA reads as TGTGCCAGCAGCTCCCCCGGGACACCGCTAGGCAATGAGCAGTTCTTC. It translates to CASSSPGTPLGNEQFF.

This clone was observed a handful of times. V gene TRBV14 combines with J gene TRBJ2-5; unclear D gene. Trimming removed 8 bases from V and 5 bases from J, with 9 bases in between. The CDR3 runs 11 residues. CDR1 is SGHDN, CDR2 FVKESK, per germline. Here the CDR3 DNA reads TGTGCCAGCCGCCTGGGCGAGACCCAGTACTTC. Its translation is CASRLGETQYF.

This clone was seen more than once but under ten times. This sequence joins TRBV7-9 and TRBJ1-6, with TRBD1 identical over 7 bases. This CDR3 region has 14 residues. V lost 5 bases, J lost 6 bases, and 4 bases stayed unmatched. CDR1 is SEHNR and CDR2 is FQNEAQ in the germline V gene (reference sequence). The CDR3: CASSRTGVNSPLHF. The CDR3, as DNA: TGTGCCAGCAGCCGCACAGGGGTTAATTCACCCCTCCACTTT.

The chain links TRBV7-9 to TRBJ2-5; 9 bases align to TRBD2. This CDR3 spans 13 amino acids. Germline CDR1 and CDR2: SEHNR and FQNEAQ (reference sequence). Trimming at V came to 7 bases and at J to 5 bases, leaving 5 bases not matched to a gene. CDR3 coding DNA: TGTGCCAGCACCGGTGCGGGGGGGGAGACCCAGTACTTC. It is translated as CASTGAGGETQYF.

The rearrangement uses TRBV4-3 and TRBJ2-4, with D uncertain. The V gene's germline CDR1 is LGHNA and CDR2 YSLEER. The CDR3 sequence is 17 residues long. The V gene lost 1 base and the J gene lost 0 bases, with 13 bases spanning the gap. The CDR3 sequence is CASSQGGSTLAKNIQYF. CDR3 DNA: TGCGCCAGCAGCCAAGGCGGATCCACCTTAGCCAAAAACATTCAGTACTTC.

This chain links TRBV7-2 with TRBJ2-2; D may be TRBD2 (5 bases). This CDR3 has 15 amino acids. Germline V gives CDR1 SGHTA, CDR2 FQGNSA. Trimming took 2 bases from V and 4 from J, leaving 11 bases between them. The CDR3 coding sequence is TGTGCCAGCAGCTTACGAGGGTTTCGCACCGGGGAGCTGTTTTTT. Its protein product is CASSLRGFRTGELFF.

This clone was counted between two and nine times. CDR3 residues: CASSTTSDEPSYF. The CDR3 bases are TGCGCCAGCAGCACGACTAGCGACGAACCTTCCTATTTT. V usage is TRBV5-1 and J usage is TRBJ2-3; 8 bases are shared with TRBD2. Trimming took 4 bases from V and 15 from J; bases not matched to a gene: 13. In germline, CDR1 is SGHRS, CDR2 YFSETQ. The CDR3 runs 13 residues.

This chain uses TRBV5-4 with TRBJ2-2, with 7 bases that match TRBD1. CDR1 is SGHNT, CDR2 YYREEE, per germline (reference sequence). This CDR3 contains 15 residues. V shed 4 bases, J shed 5 bases, and the junction held 8 bases outside the gene matches. For the CDR3, the DNA is TGTGCCAGCAGCCCCCGACAGGGAAATACCGGGGAGCTGTTTTTT. Its translation: CASSPRQGNTGELFF.

The V call is TRBV29-1, the J call TRBJ2-3, with 10 bases that match TRBD2. Germline V lookup: CDR1 SQVTM, CDR2 ANQGSEA. The CDR3 runs to 16 residues. V lost 0 bases to trimming and J lost 0 bases; unmatched junction nucleotides: 3. For the CDR3, the DNA is TGCAGCGTTGAAGAGGCTAGCGGGAGAAGCACAGATACGCAGTATTTT. Protein: CSVEEASGRSTDTQYF.

There are a few counts of this clone. This chain uses TRBV4-1 with TRBJ2-5; 11 nucleotides align to TRBD2. CDR3 size: 19 residues. The germline V gene encodes CDR1 MGHRA and CDR2 YSYEKL. J lost 5 bases, V lost 4 bases, and 18 bases had no gene match. The CDR3, as DNA: TGCGCCAGCAGCCGCCTCACCGCGGGACTAGCGGCCATTATGGAGACCCAGTACTTC. Protein: CASSRLTAGLAAIMETQYF.